This T cell receptor (delta chain) comes out of a study of Vδ1+ human thymocytes. Germline V CDR1 and CDR2: TSWWSYY, QGS. CDR3 size: 19 residues. V shed 0 bases and J 1 base; nucleotides not matched to a gene: 9. About this clone itself: Its antigen is undetermined.

The study, taken as a whole, reports: In the thymus, TRG and TRD repertoires looked highly polyclonal with Gaussian CDR3 lengths.

The template was reverse-transcribed extracted RNA. The CDR3 regions were amplified by multiplex PCR from V-gene primers to a constant-region primer. TCRdb made new clone calls on the multiplex PCR reads using CATT. The sample has 21,000 or so delta-chain clones, 7% to 8.5% seen once; the top ten hold approximately 0.93%. The receptor was isolated from a child under two years old who had congenital heart surgery. The rearrangement uses TRDV1 and TRDJ1; 12 nucleotides agree with TRDD3. The sample taken for sequencing was Vdelta1+ gamma-delta thymocytes from the thymus. The subset here: FACS-sorted CD3+ TCRalphabeta- TCRVdelta1+ TCRVdelta2- thymocytes. The CDR3 reads CALGELPAGGYGATDKLIF. The CDR3 region has the DNA TGTGCTCTTGGGGAACTTCCGGCTGGGGGATACGGGGCCACCGATAAACTCATCTTT.